What follows are 26 T cell receptor beta chains derived from one specimen sequenced in a study of cytotoxic CD8 clonotypes in ibrutinib-treated CLL. Sequencing was performed with immunoSEQ multiplex PCR; in TCRdb, only in-frame clones are kept and a portion is missing. The data show about 300,000 clones, approximately 79% seen once. The sequenced sample was PBMCs, obtained at disease progression, from a patient treated with ibrutinib. The receptors were gathered from a human donor with chronic lymphocytic leukemia.

In this sample, this clone turned up a few times. The CDR3 sequence: CASSLYTEAFF. CDR3 coding DNA: TGTGCCAGCAGTTTATACACTGAAGCTTTCTTT. J is TRBJ1-1 and V is TRBV28; D is uncertain. Germline V gene data show CDR1 as MDHEN and CDR2 as SYDVKM. The V end lost 1 base, the J end lost 3 bases, and 0 bases lay between the germline ends. This CDR3 is 11 amino acids long.

This clone was observed once. V gene TRBV15 combines with J gene TRBJ1-1; maybe TRBD1 (6 bases). Germline lookup yields CDR1 LNHNV and CDR2 YYDKDF (reference sequence). The ends were cut back, 1 base at V and 4 bases at J, with 28 bases in the middle. The CDR3 covers 20 residues. Here the CDR3 DNA reads TGTGCCACCAGCAGAGGCGTCCCCAGGACAGTCAGCTTGATACGCACTGAAGCTTTCTTT. Protein product: CATSRGVPRTVSLIRTEAFF.

J is TRBJ2-3 and V is TRBV2; 8 positions match TRBD2. V was pared by 7 bases and J by 3 bases, with 6 bases of the junction left unmatched. This CDR3 contains 14 residues. From germline, CDR1 is SNHLY and CDR2 FYNNEI. The CDR3 sequence: CASNGGALTDTQYF. CDR3 nucleotides: TGTGCCAGCAACGGGGGGGCCCTAACAGATACGCAGTATTTT.

The CDR3 bases are TGTGCCAGCAGCGTAGATCGACAGGGGGAAGGATCCCTTAGCTACACCTTC. Protein sequence: CASSVDRQGEGSLSYTF. The chain joins TRBV9 to TRBJ1-2, with 9 bases fitting TRBD1. The CDR3 length is 17 residues. Germline V CDR1 and CDR2: SGDLS, YYNGEE. The V gene end was trimmed by 0 bases and the J gene end by 9 bases; junction bases not matched to a gene: 15.

The chain joins TRBV9 to TRBJ2-7; D is undetermined. This CDR3 region has 12 residues. V was shortened by 2 bases and J by 2 bases, with 5 bases between the two germline ends. CDR1 and CDR2 (germline): SGDLS, YYNGEE. The CDR3 region has the DNA TGTGCCAGCAGCGTGGACCCCTACGAGCAGTACTTC. Translated, it gives CASSVDPYEQYF.

This clone was found a few times. The chain joins TRBV4-1 to TRBJ2-1; 7 bases line up with TRBD1. V trimming: 1 base; J trimming: 5 bases; junction bases outside the gene matches: 2. CDR1 and CDR2 (germline): MGHRA, YSYEKL. This CDR3 region has 14 residues. The chain's CDR3 is CASSQGDRNNEQFF. The CDR3 bases are TGCGCCAGCAGCCAAGGGGACAGAAACAATGAGCAGTTCTTC.

This chain links TRBV5-1 with TRBJ2-3; 11 bases match TRBD1. CDR3 length: 16 amino acids. The germline CDR1 and CDR2 sequences are SGHRS and YFSETQ. V lost 4 bases to trimming and J lost 3 bases; unmatched junction nucleotides: 7. DNA for the CDR3: TGCGCCAGCAGCATCGGGACAGGGGGACGAACAGATACGCAGTATTTT. It translates to CASSIGTGGRTDTQYF.

The chain has TRBV5-4 and TRBJ2-7; D may be TRBD2 (5 bases). Trimming took 4 bases from V and 4 from J, leaving 12 bases between them. The germline CDR1 and CDR2 sequences are SGHNT and YYREEE (reference sequence). The CDR3 has 13 amino acids. The CDR3 protein is CASSQNSGYEQYF. The CDR3 bases are TGTGCCAGCAGCCAAAACTCGGGATACGAGCAGTACTTC.

This clone was seen at least ten times. The chain combines TRBV5-1 with TRBJ2-7; 7 bases map to TRBD1. This CDR3 comprises 16 residues. V trimming: 4 bases; J trimming: 4 bases; junction bases outside the gene matches: 14. From germline, CDR1 is SGHRS and CDR2 YFSETQ. The CDR3 protein is CASSLPDRVGLYEQYF. The CDR3 nucleotides read TGCGCCAGCAGCCTTCCAGACAGGGTTGGGCTGTACGAGCAGTACTTC.

The CDR3 loop is CASSPTGQGRTDTQYF. Here the CDR3 DNA reads TGCGCCAGCAGCCCGACCGGACAGGGCCGCACAGATACGCAGTATTTT. The chain employs TRBV5-1 and TRBJ2-3; the match to TRBD1 covers 8 bases. CDR1 SGHRS and CDR2 YFSETQ come from the germline V gene. J was trimmed by 1 base and V by 4 bases; bases with no gene match: 8. This CDR3 is built from 16 residues. The complete variable domain, with remaining parts taken from reference TRBV5-1 and TRBJ2-3, reads KAGVTQTPRYLIKTRGQQVTLSCSPISGHRSVSWYQQTPGQGLQFLFEYFSETQRNKGNFPGRFSGRQFSNSRSEMNVSTLELGDSALYLCASSPTGQGRTDTQYFGPGTRLTVL.

V and J are TRBV7-2 and TRBJ1-5, with D hard to call. V was shortened by 2 bases and J by 2 bases, with 13 bases between the two germline ends. The CDR3 is 16 residues long. CDR1 is SGHTA, CDR2 FQGNSA, per germline. The DNA of the CDR3 is TGTGCCAGCAGCTTACAAAGTTGGTATGGCAATCAGCCCCAGCATTTT. It specifies CASSLQSWYGNQPQHF. Based on the CDR3 plus reference TRBV7-2 and TRBJ1-5, the full variable domain is GAGVSQSPSNKVTEKGKDVELRCDPISGHTALYWYRQSLGQGLEFLIYFQGNSAPDKSGLPSDRFSAERTGGSVSTLTIQRTQQEDSAVYLCASSLQSWYGNQPQHFGDGTRLSIL.

The chain uses TRBV7-6 and TRBJ2-2; D is unresolved. V lost 1 base and J 6 bases, leaving 9 bases between the germline ends. CDR1 and CDR2 from the germline V gene are SGHVS and FNYEAQ. The CDR3 length is 14 residues. The CDR3 here is CASSLGFGSGELFF. In nucleotides, the CDR3 is TGTGCCAGCAGCTTAGGATTCGGCTCCGGGGAGCTGTTTTTT.

This clone was recorded a few times. The gene calls are TRBV7-6 and TRBJ2-3; 7 nucleotides align to TRBD1. The length of the CDR3 is 14 residues. CDR1 SGHVS and CDR2 FNYEAQ come from the germline V gene. V was pared by 2 bases and J by 3 bases, with 2 bases of the junction left unmatched. The CDR3 sequence: CASSLNRGTDTQYF. The CDR3 DNA reads as TGTGCCAGCAGCTTAAACAGGGGTACAGATACGCAGTATTTT.

The rearrangement uses TRBV7-2 and TRBJ1-4; TRBD1 might be the D (6 bases). The CDR3 extends over 16 amino acids. V dropped 0 bases and J dropped 5 bases, with 13 bases sitting between them. Germline CDR1 and CDR2: SGHTA and FQGNSA. Written as DNA, the CDR3 is TGTGCCAGCAGCTTAGCGATGGGGGGGACAAATGAAAAACTGTTTTTT. Protein product: CASSLAMGGTNEKLFF.

V is TRBV7-2 and J is TRBJ2-3; TRBD2 matches at 8 bases. The V gene's germline CDR1 is SGHTA and CDR2 FQGNSA. J lost 5 bases, V lost 5 bases, and 15 bases had no gene match. The CDR3 runs to 17 residues. CDR3 sequence: CASSTGPAGGGEDTQYF. The DNA of the CDR3 is TGTGCCAGCAGCACCGGACCGGCGGGGGGCGGGGAAGATACGCAGTATTTT.

The rearrangement joins TRBV11-2 to TRBJ1-1; the D is unclear. Trimming stripped 8 bases from V and 7 bases from J, with 14 bases between. The length of the CDR3 is 12 residues. Germline assignment: CDR1 SGHAT and CDR2 FQNNGV. The CDR3 region is CASLFAYGEAFF. CDR3 DNA: TGTGCCAGCCTTTTCGCGTATGGTGAAGCTTTCTTT.

The chain has TRBV18 and TRBJ1-2, with 7 bases aligning to TRBD1. This CDR3 is built from 15 residues. The germline CDR1 and CDR2 sequences are KGHSH and LQKENI. J gave up 5 bases and V 6 bases, and 12 bases lay outside the gene matches. CDR3 region: CASSPVRGREYGYTF. DNA of the CDR3: TGTGCCAGCTCCCCCGTTAGGGGGCGCGAGTATGGCTACACCTTC.

This chain connects TRBV5-1 to TRBJ2-7; D is perhaps TRBD1 (5 bases). This CDR3 is built from 16 residues. V shed 4 bases and J shed 3 bases, with 20 bases lying between them. Germline V lookup: CDR1 SGHRS, CDR2 YFSETQ. DNA for the CDR3: TGCGCCAGCAGCCCCGCCCTAGGGGTAATGGTCTACGAGCAGTACTTC. This gives the protein CASSPALGVMVYEQYF.

The V gene is TRBV18, the J gene TRBJ2-7, with 8 positions matching TRBD2. The CDR3 is made up of 15 amino acids. Unmatched junction bases numbered 2, after V lost 1 base and J lost 0 bases. In germline, CDR1 is KGHSH, CDR2 LQKENI. This CDR3 reads CASSPLLAGSYEQYF. CDR3 nucleotide sequence: TGTGCCAGCTCACCACTCCTAGCGGGCTCCTACGAGCAGTACTTC.

This clone has just a few counts. The chain couples TRBV6-5 to TRBJ2-7; 9 bases align to TRBD1. Germline values: CDR1 MNHEY, CDR2 SVGAGI. The CDR3 runs 15 residues. The junction had 7 bases not matched to a gene; V was cut back by 5 bases and J by 2 bases. In DNA form, the CDR3 reads TGTGCCAGCAGTGGCGGACAGGGGATCACCTACGAGCAGTACTTC. The encoded protein is CASSGGQGITYEQYF.

The chain carries TRBV29-1 and TRBJ2-7, with 9 bases that match TRBD1. Per the germline V gene, CDR1 is SQVTM and CDR2 is ANQGSEA. Unmatched junction bases numbered 5, after V lost 4 bases and J lost 4 bases. This CDR3 has 13 amino acids. Here the CDR3 DNA reads TGCAGCGTTGTTCTTGGACAGGGGTACGAGCAGTACTTC. This encodes CSVVLGQGYEQYF.

The chain has TRBV5-1 and TRBJ2-5; TRBD1 matches 8 bases. The CDR3 consists of 13 residues. Germline trimming cut 7 bases from V and 2 bases from J; bases unmatched to any gene: 4. Germline CDR1 reads SGHRS; CDR2 reads YFSETQ. CDR3 in amino acids: CASGNRGQETQYF. CDR3 bases: TGCGCCAGCGGAAACAGGGGGCAAGAGACCCAGTACTTC.

This clone was detected a few times. The genes are TRBV18 and TRBJ2-7, with a tentative D call TRBD2 (6 bases). The CDR3 is made up of 14 amino acids. The V end was cut by 2 bases, the J end by 2 bases, with 10 bases between. Germline CDR1 and CDR2: KGHSH and LQKENI. The DNA of the CDR3 is TGTGCCAGCTCACCATACGGGAGACCCTACGAGCAGTACTTC. This translates into CASSPYGRPYEQYF.

V and J are TRBV21-1 and TRBJ2-2; no check of the table's D call, TRBD2, against the DNA was made. TRBV21-1 is given as a pseudogene. CDR3 length: 17 residues. This CDR3 reads CASSLMDSGANTGELFF. CDR3 nucleotides: TGTGCCAGCAGCCTGATGGATAGCGGAGCGAACACCGGGGAGCTGTTTTTT.

This chain links TRBV5-6 with TRBJ2-7, with 8 bases identical to TRBD1. The CDR3 sequence is 17 residues long. From germline, CDR1 is SGHDT and CDR2 YYEEEE. J was trimmed by 4 bases and V by 4 bases; bases with no gene match: 16. The chain's CDR3 is CASSLTIGQGIRYEQYF. The CDR3 nucleotides read TGTGCCAGCAGCCTGACAATAGGACAGGGAATCCGATACGAGCAGTACTTC.

The chain is built from TRBV28 and TRBJ1-4; no definite D call. The CDR3 extends over 14 amino acids. CDR1 and CDR2 from the germline V gene are MDHEN and SYDVKM. With 2 bases removed from V and 5 bases from J, the gap between germline ends came to 9 bases. The DNA for the CDR3 is TGTGCCAGCAGTTTACTGGGTACGAATGAAAAACTGTTTTTT. Its protein product is CASSLLGTNEKLFF.